The clone carrying this T cell receptor beta chain has a handful of counts. The entry originates in a study of early T cells in non-severe SARS-CoV-2 infection. Separate cDNA molecules each had unique molecular identifiers attached to them. TCRdb processed the 5' RACE reads anew with MiXCR; each CDR3 protein has one entry. Among tens of thousands of distinct CDR3 sequences listed, over 13% were seen once. V was pared by 6 bases and J by 5 bases, with 14 bases between. The CDR3 contains 13 residues. Germline V lookup: CDR1 KGHSH, CDR2 LQKENI. What was sequenced was whole blood. This sequence was found in an adult who was a healthcare worker with PCR-confirmed SARS-CoV-2 infection or an uninfected control (not recorded which). This sequence joins TRBV18 and TRBJ2-7; a possible D gene is TRBD1 (5 bases). The CDR3 nucleotides read TGTGCCAGCTCCCAGGGATTTTCCGACGAGCAGTACTTC. Amino acid sequence: CASSQGFSDEQYF.